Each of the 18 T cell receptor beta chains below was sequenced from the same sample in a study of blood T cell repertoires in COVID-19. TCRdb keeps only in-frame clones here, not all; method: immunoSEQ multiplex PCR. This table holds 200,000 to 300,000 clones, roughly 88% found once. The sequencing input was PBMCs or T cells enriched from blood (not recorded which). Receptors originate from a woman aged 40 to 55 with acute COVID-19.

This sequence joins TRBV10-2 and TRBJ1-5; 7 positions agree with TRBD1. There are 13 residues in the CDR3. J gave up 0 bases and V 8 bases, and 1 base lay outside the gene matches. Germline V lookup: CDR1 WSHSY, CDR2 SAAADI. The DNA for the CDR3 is TGCGCCAGCCAGGGGGTTAGCAATCAGCCCCAGCATTTT. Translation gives CASQGVSNQPQHF.

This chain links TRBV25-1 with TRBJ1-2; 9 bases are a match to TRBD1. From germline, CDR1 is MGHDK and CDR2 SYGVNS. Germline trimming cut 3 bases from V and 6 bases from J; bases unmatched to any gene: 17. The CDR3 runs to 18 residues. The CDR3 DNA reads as TGTGCCAGCAGTGAGACCGGGACAGGGTTTAACAGGCTCCATGGCTACACCTTC. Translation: CASSETGTGFNRLHGYTF.

Here the CDR3 reads CASSVDLAEGSGANVLTF. For the CDR3, the DNA is TGTGCCAGCAGCGTAGACCTAGCTGAGGGCTCTGGGGCCAACGTCCTGACTTTC. The rearrangement uses TRBV9 and TRBJ2-6, with D perhaps TRBD2 (5 bases). V lost 0 bases and J lost 0, with 13 bases in between. Germline-derived CDR1 and CDR2 are SGDLS and YYNGEE. The CDR3 has 18 residues.

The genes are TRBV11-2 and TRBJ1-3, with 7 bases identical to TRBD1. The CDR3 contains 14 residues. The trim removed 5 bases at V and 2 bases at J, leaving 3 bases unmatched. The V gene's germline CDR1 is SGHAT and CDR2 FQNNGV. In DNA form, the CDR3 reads TGTGCCAGCAGCGAAGGGACAGCTGGAAACACCATATATTTT. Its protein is CASSEGTAGNTIYF.

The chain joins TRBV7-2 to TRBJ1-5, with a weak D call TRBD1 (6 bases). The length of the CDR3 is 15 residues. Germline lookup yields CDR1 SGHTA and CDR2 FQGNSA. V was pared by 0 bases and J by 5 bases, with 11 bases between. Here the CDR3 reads CASSLAGQNYQPQHF. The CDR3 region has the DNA TGTGCCAGCAGCTTAGCTGGACAGAACTATCAGCCCCAGCATTTT. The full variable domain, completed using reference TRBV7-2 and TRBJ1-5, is GAGVSQSPSNKVTEKGKDVELRCDPISGHTALYWYRQSLGQGLEFLIYFQGNSAPDKSGLPSDRFSAERTGGSVSTLTIQRTQQEDSAVYLCASSLAGQNYQPQHFGDGTRLSIL.

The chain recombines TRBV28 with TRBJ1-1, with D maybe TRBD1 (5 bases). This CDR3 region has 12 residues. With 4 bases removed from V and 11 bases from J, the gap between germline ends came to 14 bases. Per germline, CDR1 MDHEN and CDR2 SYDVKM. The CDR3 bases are TGTGCCAGCAGTTCACAGGCCCCGAGGGCTTTCTTT. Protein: CASSSQAPRAFF. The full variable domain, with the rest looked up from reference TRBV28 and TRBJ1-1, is DVKVTQSSRYLVKRTGEKVFLECVQDMDHENMFWYRQDPGLGLRLIYFSYDVKMKEKGDIPEGYSVSREKKERFSLILESASTNQTSMYLCASSSQAPRAFFGQGTRLTVV.

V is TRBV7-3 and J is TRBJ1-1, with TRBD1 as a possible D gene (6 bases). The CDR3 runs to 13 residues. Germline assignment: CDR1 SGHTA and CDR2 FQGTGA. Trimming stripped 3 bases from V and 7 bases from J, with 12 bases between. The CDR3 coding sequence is TGTGCCAGCAGCTTTGTAGGGGGTCATGAAGCTTTCTTT. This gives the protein CASSFVGGHEAFF.

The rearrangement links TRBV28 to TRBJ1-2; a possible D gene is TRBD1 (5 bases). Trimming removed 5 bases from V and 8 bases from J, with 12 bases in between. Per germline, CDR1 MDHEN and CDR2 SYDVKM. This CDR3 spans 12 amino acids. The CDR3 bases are TGTGCCAGCAGTCAAGGGGCGCGCGGCTACACCTTC. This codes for CASSQGARGYTF.

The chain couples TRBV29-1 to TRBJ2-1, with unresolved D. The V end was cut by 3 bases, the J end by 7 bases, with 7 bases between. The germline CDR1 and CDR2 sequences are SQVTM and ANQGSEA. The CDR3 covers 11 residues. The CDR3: CSVESLNEQFF. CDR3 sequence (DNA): TGCAGCGTTGAGTCTTTGAATGAGCAGTTCTTC.

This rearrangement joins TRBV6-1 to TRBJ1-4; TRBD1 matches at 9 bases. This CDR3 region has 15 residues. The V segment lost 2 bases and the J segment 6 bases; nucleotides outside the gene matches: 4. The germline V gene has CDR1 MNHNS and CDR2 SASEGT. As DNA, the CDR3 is TGTGCCAGCAGTGAAATTAGGACAGGGGATGAAAAACTGTTTTTT. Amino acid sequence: CASSEIRTGDEKLFF.

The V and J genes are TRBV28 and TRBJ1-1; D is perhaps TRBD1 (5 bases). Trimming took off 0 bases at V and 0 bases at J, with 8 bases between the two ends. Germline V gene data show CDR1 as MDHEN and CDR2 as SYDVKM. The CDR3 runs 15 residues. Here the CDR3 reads CASSLWAGMNTEAFF. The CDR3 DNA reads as TGTGCCAGCAGTTTATGGGCAGGGATGAACACTGAAGCTTTCTTT.

The CDR3 DNA reads TGTGCCAGCAGCTTGGGCCGGCAGACGGAAACTGAAGCTTTCTTT. Its translation is CASSLGRQTETEAFF. V gene TRBV7-9 combines with J gene TRBJ1-1; the D is unclear. Looked up from germline, CDR1 is SEHNR and CDR2 is FQNEAQ (reference sequence). Trimming took off 3 bases at V and 5 bases at J, with 16 bases between the two ends. This CDR3 is built from 15 residues.

The CDR3 region is CASIEGRGPNTEAFF. The CDR3 nucleotides are TGTGCCAGCATCGAAGGGAGGGGCCCGAACACTGAAGCTTTCTTT. The chain employs TRBV7-9 and TRBJ1-1, with D perhaps TRBD1 (5 bases). V was cut by 7 bases and J by 1 base, with 16 bases left in between. CDR3 length: 15 residues. Germline V gene sequence: CDR1 SEHNR, CDR2 FQNEAQ (reference sequence). Combining the CDR3 with reference TRBV7-9 and TRBJ1-1 gives the whole variable domain DTGVSQNPRHKITKRGQNVTFRCDPISEHNRLYWYRQTLGQGPEFLTYFQNEAQLEKSRLLSDRFSAERPKGSFSTLEIQRTEQGDSAMYLCASIEGRGPNTEAFFGQGTRLTVV.

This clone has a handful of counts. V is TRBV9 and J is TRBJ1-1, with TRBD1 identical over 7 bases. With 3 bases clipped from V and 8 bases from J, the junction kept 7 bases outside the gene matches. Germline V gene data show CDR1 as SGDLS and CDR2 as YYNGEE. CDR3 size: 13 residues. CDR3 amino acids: CASSATQGDEAFF. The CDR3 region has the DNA TGTGCCAGCAGCGCGACTCAGGGGGACGAAGCTTTCTTT.

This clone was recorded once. The CDR3 DNA sequence: TGTGCCAGCAGCTTAGCACTGGGACTAGCGGGAAAGGATACGCAGTATTTT. Its translation: CASSLALGLAGKDTQYF. J is TRBJ2-3 and V is TRBV7-8; 13 nucleotides agree with TRBD2. The CDR3 contains 17 residues. In germline, CDR1 is SGHVS, CDR2 FQNEAQ. V shed 0 bases, J shed 6 bases, and the junction held 6 bases outside the gene matches.

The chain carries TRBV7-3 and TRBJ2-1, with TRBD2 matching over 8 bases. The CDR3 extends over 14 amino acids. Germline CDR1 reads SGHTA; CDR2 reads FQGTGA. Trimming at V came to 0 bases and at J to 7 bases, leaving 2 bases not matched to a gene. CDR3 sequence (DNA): TGTGCCAGCAGCTTAACGCGGGAGGTAAATGAGCAGTTCTTC. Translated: CASSLTREVNEQFF.

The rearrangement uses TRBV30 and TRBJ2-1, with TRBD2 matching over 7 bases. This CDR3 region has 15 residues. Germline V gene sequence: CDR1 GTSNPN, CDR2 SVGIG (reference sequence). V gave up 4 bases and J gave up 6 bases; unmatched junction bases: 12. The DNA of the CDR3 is TGTGCCTGGACTAGAAGACTAGCCGGCGCCAATGAGCAGTTCTTC. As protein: CAWTRRLAGANEQFF.

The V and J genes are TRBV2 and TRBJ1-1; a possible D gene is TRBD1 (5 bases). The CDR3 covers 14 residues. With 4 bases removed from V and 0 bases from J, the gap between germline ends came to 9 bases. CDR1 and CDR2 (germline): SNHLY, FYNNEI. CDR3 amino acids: CASSVGGLNTEAFF. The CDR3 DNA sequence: TGTGCCAGCAGTGTCGGGGGACTGAACACTGAAGCTTTCTTT.